This entry lists 9 T cell receptor beta chains sequenced from one sample in a study of T cell clonotyping in hematopoietic cell transplantation. The repertoire was sequenced with immunoSEQ multiplex PCR; TCRdb's copy has only in-frame clones and lacks some. The table has more than 65,000 clones, 94% seen once. Sequencing input: peripheral blood mononuclear cells. The receptors shown here come from a man between 45 and 60 years old in good health. Some clones in this sample may be carry-over from other donors' samples.

V and J are TRBV28 and TRBJ2-7; 7 nucleotides agree with TRBD1. CDR1 is MDHEN, CDR2 SYDVKM, per germline. Trimming cost V 7 bases and J 12 bases; bases outside gene matches: 27. This CDR3 comprises 17 residues. CDR3 bases: TGTGCCAGCATCACGAATCGTATAAGCCCCCGTACGACAGGGTGGTACTTC. Its protein product is CASITNRISPRTTGWYF. The whole variable domain, filled in from reference TRBV28 and TRBJ2-7, reads DVKVTQSSRYLVKRTGEKVFLECVQDMDHENMFWYRQDPGLGLRLIYFSYDVKMKEKGDIPEGYSVSREKKERFSLILESASTNQTSMYLCASITNRISPRTTGWYFGPGTRLTVT.

The table lists this clone with a count of one. The chain combines TRBV2 with TRBJ1-1; possibly TRBD1 for D (6 bases). V was cut by 4 bases and J by 3 bases, with 12 bases left in between. The CDR3 is made up of 14 amino acids. The germline CDR1 and CDR2 sequences are SNHLY and FYNNEI. CDR3 sequence reads: CASSVGGLHTEAFF. In DNA, the CDR3 is TGTGCCAGCAGTGTCGGGGGCTTGCACACTGAAGCTTTCTTT.

In this sample, this clone turned up once. The rearrangement uses TRBV7-2 and TRBJ1-2; TRBD1 agrees at 9 bases. Germline lookup yields CDR1 SGHTA and CDR2 FQGNSA. The CDR3 has 15 amino acids. V lost 3 bases, J lost 7 bases, and 9 bases stayed unmatched. The CDR3 loop is CASSFTGGAGRGYTF. DNA for the CDR3: TGTGCCAGCAGCTTTACAGGGGGCGCTGGGCGTGGCTACACCTTC.

V and J are TRBV19 and TRBJ2-5, with 7 bases matching TRBD1. Germline CDR1 reads LNHDA; CDR2 reads SQIVND (reference sequence). The J segment lost 3 bases and the V segment lost 9 bases, leaving 4 bases of the junction unmatched. This CDR3 has 12 amino acids. The CDR3 region is CARMGQKETQYF. CDR3 DNA: TGTGCCAGAATGGGACAGAAAGAGACCCAGTACTTC.

The chain has TRBV6-6 and TRBJ2-2, with D maybe TRBD1 (6 bases). The CDR3 loop spans 13 amino acids. Per germline, CDR1 MNHNY and CDR2 SVGAGI (reference sequence). The germline V and J ends were trimmed by 6 bases and 4 bases, with 9 bases remaining between them. DNA of the CDR3: TGTGCCAGCAGAGGCAGGGGCACCGGGGAGCTGTTTTTT. Protein sequence: CASRGRGTGELFF.

This chain uses TRBV4-1 with TRBJ1-2; D remains unclear. This CDR3 comprises 15 residues. The germline gives CDR1 MGHRA, CDR2 YSYEKL. Trimming took off 2 bases at V and 1 base at J, with 11 bases between the two ends. The CDR3 nucleotides read TGCGCCAGCAGCCAATTCGGAGCGATTAACTATGGCTACACCTTC. This sequence encodes CASSQFGAINYGYTF.

V gene TRBV30 combines with J gene TRBJ2-1; D perhaps matches TRBD1 (6 bases). This CDR3 contains 16 residues. V was pared by 3 bases and J by 1 base, with 16 bases between. CDR1 is GTSNPN and CDR2 is SVGIG in the germline V gene (reference sequence). The CDR3 DNA is TGTGCCTGGAGCGCGGAAGACAGGAGATCCTACAATGAGCAGTTCTTC. Residues: CAWSAEDRRSYNEQFF.

Here the CDR3 DNA reads TGCGCCAGCAGCTTGATATGGGGTGGGGACACTGAAGCTTTCTTT. It translates to CASSLIWGGDTEAFF. This sequence joins TRBV5-1 and TRBJ1-1; no clear D gene. The V end lost 1 base, the J end lost 3 bases, and 13 bases lay between the germline ends. The length of the CDR3 is 15 residues. Germline-derived CDR1 and CDR2 are SGHRS and YFSETQ.

The V gene is TRBV19, the J gene TRBJ2-2; D uncertain. Germline V gene lookup returns CDR1 LNHDA and CDR2 SQIVND (reference sequence). V lost 6 bases, J lost 4 bases, and 12 bases lay in between. This CDR3 region has 14 residues. As DNA, the CDR3 is TGTGCCAGTAGCCTCGGGTGGGGCACCGGGGAGCTGTTTTTT. It codes for CASSLGWGTGELFF.